A selection of T cell receptor beta chains follows, all from one sample in a study of cytomegalovirus exposure and HLA in healthy donors. The assay was immunoSEQ multiplex PCR, and TCRdb's table has in-frame clones only and misses some. Found here are some 130,000 clones, 80% of them singletons; the top ten hold 4%. Source material: PBMCs. The receptor set was obtained from a woman aged 40 to 49 in good health and CMV-seronegative. Both conserved end residues are part of each CDR3.

TRBJ1-1 TRBV2 CASSEASTVNTEAFF
TRBJ2-2 TRBV7-2 CASSSKRANTGELFF
TRBJ2-5 TRBV5-6 CASSLGTRIETQYF
TRBJ1-2 TRBV27 CASSPAGGAEYGYTF
TRBJ2-6 TRBV5-1 CASSLVDRLSGANVLTF
TRBJ2-1 TRBV7-2 CASALAGEWDEQFF
TRBJ1-2 TRBV19 CASRADRPITNYGYTF
TRBJ2-7 TRBV29-1 CSARENSYEQYF
TRBJ1-1 TRBV6-5 CASSWGTGGEGTEAFF
TRBJ2-5 TRBV9 CASSVGDSADETQYF
TRBJ1-1 TRBV2 CASSAGWGTEAFF
TRBJ1-1 TRBV5-1 CASSLAPQGQVLNTEAFF
TRBJ2-5 TRBV19 CASSWRVNAQETQYF
TRBJ1-2 TRBV7-2 CASSPGTGRGYTF
TRBJ2-7 TRBV12-2 CASRLACGQAAEQYF
TRBJ1-1 TRBV7-6 CASSSFQEDTEAFF
TRBJ1-2 TRBV6-5 CASSYWADSNYGYTF
TRBJ2-1 TRBV6-5 CASSPGQGWFF
TRBJ1-1 TRBV27 CASSSPDRAGTEAFF
TRBJ2-2 TRBV4-3 CASSLGTGTGELFF
TRBJ2-2 TRBV6-1 CASSDRGDTGELFF
TRBJ2-2 TRBV5-1 CASVPGGGLEMEGGELFF
TRBJ1-2 TRBV7-2 CASSPGQGRYGYTF
TRBJ2-1 TRBV5-1 CASSLGLADEQFF
TRBJ1-2 TRBV6-1 CASSERDSLRGYTF
TRBJ2-3 TRBV7-9 CASSALTSLGDTQYF
TRBJ1-1 TRBV6-5 CASRERDWSEAFF
TRBJ1-1 TRBV7-9 CASSGDRGHWGTEAFF
TRBJ2-5 TRBV4-1 CASSQREVETQYF
TRBJ1-2 TRBV5-1 CASSLLQTGTGGYTF
TRBJ1-4 TRBV5-1 CASSLSGRANEKLFF
TRBJ2-7 TRBV5-1 CASSPVGGAYEQYF
TRBJ2-7 TRBV27 CASSLGELGQGSYEQYF
TRBJ2-7 TRBV12-5 CASGLPDSYEQYF
TRBJ1-2 TRBV7-3 CASSLRQGGAYTF
TRBJ2-2 TRBV7-7 CASSLSGSGELFF
TRBJ1-5 TRBV7-9 CASSLGGLNQPQHF
TRBJ2-2 TRBV5-1 CASSSTSASDGGELFF
TRBJ1-1 TRBV4-2 CASSQPRQGAKTEAFF
TRBJ1-2 TRBV5-1 CASRGMKGLDYGYPF
TRBJ2-7 TRBV28 CASRGRVSYEQYF
TRBJ1-1 TRBV28 CASRDRGLAVPHTEAFF
TRBJ2-3 TRBV9 CASSLAAGDTQYF
TRBJ1-4 TRBV5-4 CASSQGQGAEKLFF
TRBJ1-4 TRBV7-9 CASSSNRGESEKLFF
TRBJ1-2 TRBV19 CASSMGTGMPANYGYTF
TRBJ1-4 TRBV19 CASSPSGTENEKLFF
TRBJ2-3 TRBV2 CASSGLAGTDTQYF
TRBJ1-5 TRBV5-6 CASSLRDRVLSRNQPQHF
TRBJ2-1 TRBV9 CASGGTSDNEQFF
TRBJ2-2 TRBV4-3 CASSQDIGGQNTGELFF
TRBJ2-7 TRBV7-8 CASSPTGYEQYF
TRBJ2-5 TRBV28 CASGQGGETQYF
TRBJ2-1 TRBV5-1 CASSSDRGGFDEQFF
TRBJ2-5 TRBV18 CASSPGLAGARRFEETQYF
TRBJ2-7 TRBV5-4 CASSLASRGAYEQYF
TRBJ2-3 TRBV9 CASSVGTSGTDTQYF
TRBJ2-3 TRBV6-5 CASSYSRLDTQYF
TRBJ1-2 TRBV2 CASSGDRNGYTF
TRBJ1-3 TRBV5-4 CASSLEAGNPGNTIYF